The TCR beta chain described here comes from a study of blood T cells in healthy people across ages. Germline V CDR1 and CDR2: LNHDA, SQIVND (reference sequence). V was clipped by 3 bases and J by 3 bases, with 9 bases between them. The CDR3 is 13 amino acids. It was with a sample-barcoded 5' primer and a J-beta primer mix that a second PCR of about 7 to 12 cycles was run. Using its own MiXCR run on the 5' RACE reads, TCRdb lists one record per CDR3 protein. The repertoire has about 540,000 distinct CDR3 sequences, nearly 25% of them found once; the top ten carry just under 9%. In addition, the sample was reused for a study of T cells of mothers and their children. From that second work: The study recruited a few healthy Caucasian mothers and their six children as donors. Several million TCR beta reads per child versus over 9.5 million per mother.

The source of this sequence is a boy aged 5-17 years in good health. The sequenced material came from blood. V and J are TRBV19 and TRBJ2-7, with D unresolved. The CDR3 protein is CASSISRFYEQYF. DNA for the CDR3: TGTGCCAGTAGTATTAGTAGATTCTACGAGCAGTACTTC.